This T cell receptor (beta chain) was captured in a study of naive and memory T cell subsets. The V gene's germline CDR1 is SGHRS and CDR2 YFSETQ. This CDR3 is 15 amino acids long. V lost 4 bases, J lost 2 bases, and 13 bases lay in between. The beta constant-region primer was an equimolar mix of two oligonucleotides covering TRBC1 and TRBC2. TCRdb redid the calling of the UMI-ligation and nested PCR reads with MiXCR, one entry per CDR3 protein. The sample yields 120,000 to 150,000 distinct CDR3 sequences, about a sixth seen once. This clonotype has only a few counts. The gene calls are TRBV5-1 and TRBJ1-5; possible D gene TRBD1, 5 bases. Material: naive CD4+ T cells from blood. The TCR originated in a human donor in good health. The CDR3 sequence: CASSLQGEGNQPQHF. The CDR3 DNA follows: TGCGCCAGCAGCCTCCAGGGAGAGGGCAATCAGCCCCAGCATTTT.